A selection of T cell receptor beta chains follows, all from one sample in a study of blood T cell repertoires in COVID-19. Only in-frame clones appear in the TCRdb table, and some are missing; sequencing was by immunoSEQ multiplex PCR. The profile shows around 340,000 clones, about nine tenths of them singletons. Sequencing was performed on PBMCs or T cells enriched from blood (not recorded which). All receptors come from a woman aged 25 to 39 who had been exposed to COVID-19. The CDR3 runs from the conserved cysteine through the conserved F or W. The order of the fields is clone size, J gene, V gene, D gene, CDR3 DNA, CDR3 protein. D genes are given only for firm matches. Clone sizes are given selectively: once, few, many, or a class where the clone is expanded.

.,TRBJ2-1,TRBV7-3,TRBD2,TGTGCCAGCAGCTTATCCGGGACTAGCAACAATGAGCAGTTCTTC,CASSLSGTSNNEQFF
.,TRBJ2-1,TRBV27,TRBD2,TGTGCCAGCAAACCCGGTGGCGGGAGGCGGGTCAATGAGCAGTTCTTC,CASKPGGGRRVNEQFF
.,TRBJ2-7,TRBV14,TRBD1,TGTGCCAGCAGCCATGCCGGGACAGGGGGCTACGAGCAGTACTTC,CASSHAGTGGYEQYF
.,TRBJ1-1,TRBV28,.,TGTGCCAGCAGTTTATCTCTCGGGGGGAGTGAAGCTTTCTTT,CASSLSLGGSEAFF
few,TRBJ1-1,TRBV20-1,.,TGCAGTGCCAACCGACAGGAAGCTTTCTTT,CSANRQEAFF
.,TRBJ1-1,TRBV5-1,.,TGCGCCAGCAGCTTGGCGGGGAACACTGAAGCTTTCTTT,CASSLAGNTEAFF
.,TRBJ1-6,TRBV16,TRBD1,TGTGCCAGCAGCCACGACAGGGGACTCACTTCCCTCCACTTT,CASSHDRGLTSLHF
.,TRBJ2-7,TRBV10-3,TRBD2,TGTGCCATCAGGCGGGGAACTAGCGGGAGCCCCTACGAGCAGTACTTC,CAIRRGTSGSPYEQYF
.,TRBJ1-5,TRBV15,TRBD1,TGTGCTACCAGCACTTCGGCAGGGGGCGATCAGCCCCAGCATTTT,CATSTSAGGDQPQHF
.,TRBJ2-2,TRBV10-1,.,TGCGCCAGCAGTGAGTCCGCGGGTTGGACCGGGGAGCTGTTTTTT,CASSESAGWTGELFF
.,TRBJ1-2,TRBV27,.,TGTGCCAGCAGTCAGACACCTTCCGTGAACTATGGCTACACCTTC,CASSQTPSVNYGYTF
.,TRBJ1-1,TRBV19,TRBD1,TGTGCCAGTAGTATCCTCGCCGGGACAGGGAACACTGAAGCTTTCTTT,CASSILAGTGNTEAFF
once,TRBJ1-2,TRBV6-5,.,TGTGCCAGCAGTTACCGCCTGGCAGGGTCGGATACCTTC,CASSYRLAGSDTF
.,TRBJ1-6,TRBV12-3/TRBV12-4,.,TGTGCCAGCAGCTTACAGGAAAATTCACCCCTCCACTTT,CASSLQENSPLHF
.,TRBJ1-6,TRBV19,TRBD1,TGTGCCAGTAGTACCGGACAGGGGTGGAGCTCCTATAATTCACCCCTCCACTTT,CASSTGQGWSSYNSPLHF
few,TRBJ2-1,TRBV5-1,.,TGCGCCAGCAGCTTGGTTCAGGGGAGAAGCAATGAGCAGTTCTTC,CASSLVQGRSNEQFF
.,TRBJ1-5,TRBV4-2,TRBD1,TGTGCCAGCAGCCAACAAGACAGGGTAAATCAGCCCCAGCATTTT,CASSQQDRVNQPQHF
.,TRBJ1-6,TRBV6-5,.,TGTGCCAGCACCACTAGCTCCTATAATTCACCCCTCCACTTT,CASTTSSYNSPLHF
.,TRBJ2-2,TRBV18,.,TGTGCCAGCTCACTTTTAACGGCGAACACCGGGGAGCTGTTTTTT,CASSLLTANTGELFF
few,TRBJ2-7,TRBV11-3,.,TGTGCCAGCAGCTTAGTTCCCTCTCGTTCCTACGAGCAGTACTTC,CASSLVPSRSYEQYF
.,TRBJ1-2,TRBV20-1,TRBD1,TGCAGTGCTAGGACAGGGAGTGGCTACACCTTC,CSARTGSGYTF
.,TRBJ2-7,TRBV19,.,TGTGCCAGTAGTATAGATCTTTCGCAGGGCACCTACGAGCAGTACTTC,CASSIDLSQGTYEQYF
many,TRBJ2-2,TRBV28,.,TGTGCCAGCAGTCGTATGGACTACCTGAACACCGGGGAGCTGTTTTTT,CASSRMDYLNTGELFF
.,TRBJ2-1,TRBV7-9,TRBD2,TGTGCCAGCAGAGTAGCGGGGGGTCCCTCCTACAATGAGCAGTTCTTC,CASRVAGGPSYNEQFF
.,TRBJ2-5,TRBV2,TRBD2,TGTGCCAGCAGTGTGAAGACTAGCGGGGATCAAGAGACCCAGTACTTC,CASSVKTSGDQETQYF
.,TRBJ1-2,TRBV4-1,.,TGCGCCAGCAGCCAAGAAGGGGCCAGAGCTAACTATGGCTACACCTTC,CASSQEGARANYGYTF